Presented here are 14 T cell receptor beta chains from one specimen sequenced in a study of blood T cells in healthy people across ages (dated by TCRdb to between 2015 and 2016). The receptor library was made with 5' RACE. TCRdb names Illumina HiSeq 2500 as the instrument used. A second PCR of 7 to 11 cycles was performed with a sample-barcoded 5' primer and a J-beta primer mix. TCRdb reprocessed the public reads (quality trimming at Q25 with fastp, clone calling with MiXCR) and kept in-frame beta chains. CDR3 protein duplicates are merged, each entry listing the most common genes and DNA. The sample data list about 830,000 distinct CDR3 sequences, and 55% to 70% of these were observed just once. Roughly 22% of the sample is in the top ten clones. Sequencing was performed on blood. Every receptor here comes from a young man in good health.

The chain employs TRBV20-1 and TRBJ2-7; D ambiguous. V was cut by 4 bases and J by 0 bases, with 19 bases left in between. Germline CDR1 is DFQATT and CDR2 is SNEGSKA (reference sequence). The CDR3 loop spans 16 amino acids. As DNA, the CDR3 is TGCAGTGCTACCCCTGGGTCCGGCCCTTTCTCCTACGAGCAGTACTTC. As protein: CSATPGSGPFSYEQYF.

V usage is TRBV5-1 and J usage is TRBJ2-7; D may match TRBD1 or TRBD2 (5 bases each). CDR3 size: 14 residues. In germline, CDR1 is SGHRS, CDR2 YFSETQ. V shed 2 bases and J shed 0 bases, with 9 bases lying between them. CDR3: CASSFTGTSYEQYF. In DNA, the CDR3 is TGCGCCAGCAGCTTTACGGGGACCTCCTACGAGCAGTACTTC.

This rearrangement joins TRBV6-2 or TRBV6-3 to TRBJ2-7, with 7 bases lining up with TRBD2. V shed 2 bases and J 5 bases; nucleotides not matched to a gene: 9. Germline V CDR1 and CDR2: MNHEY, SVGEGT. The CDR3 totals 15 residues. The CDR3 bases are TGTGCCAGCAGTTACATCGCGGGAGAAGGGGACGAGCAGTACTTC. Residues: CASSYIAGEGDEQYF.

The rearrangement uses TRBV20-1 and TRBJ2-1; TRBD1 is a possible D gene (8 bases). The end of the DNA fits TRBJ2-7 better, so the J call may be wrong. Germline loops: CDR1 DFQATT, CDR2 SNEGSKA (reference sequence). The CDR3 extends over 14 amino acids. CDR3 residues: CSARATGDYNEQYF. CDR3 DNA sequence: TGCAGTGCTAGAGCGACAGGGGACTACAATGAGCAGTACTTC.

This clonotype was seen only a few times. The rearrangement uses TRBV10-3 and TRBJ2-7; D is unclear. Trimming cost V 6 bases and J 4 bases, with 13 bases left between them. CDR3 length: 13 residues. Germline V gene sequence: CDR1 ENHRY, CDR2 SYGVKD. This chain's CDR3 is CAIRGLQEYEQYF. The CDR3 DNA reads as TGTGCCATCAGGGGCCTACAAGAGTACGAGCAGTACTTC.

This chain links TRBV19 with TRBJ2-1; D is undetermined. The CDR3 is 14 amino acids. V dropped 1 base and J dropped 7 bases, with 11 bases sitting between them. Germline lookup yields CDR1 LNHDA and CDR2 SQIVND (reference sequence). The CDR3 bases are TGTGCCAGTAGTATAGTAGTCAATCGGAATGAGCAGTTCTTC. Translation: CASSIVVNRNEQFF.

A single count supports this clonotype. The chain couples TRBV29-1 to TRBJ1-2; D remains ambiguous. This CDR3 contains 13 residues. Trimming took off 6 bases at V and 2 bases at J, with 13 bases between the two ends. Germline lookup yields CDR1 SQVTM and CDR2 ANQGSEA. The CDR3 region is CSVGEGKNYGYTF. DNA of the CDR3: TGCAGCGTCGGGGAGGGAAAGAACTATGGCTACACCTTC.

This chain connects TRBV7-6 to TRBJ2-3; tentatively, D is TRBD1 (6 bases). V was cut by 0 bases and J by 2 bases, with 15 bases left in between. The CDR3 consists of 17 residues. Germline CDR1 reads SGHVS; CDR2 reads FNYEAQ. Written as DNA, the CDR3 is TGTGCCAGCAGCTTAGCGCGAAGGGGGACCACCACAGATACGCAGTATTTT. Translating it yields CASSLARRGTTTDTQYF.

This clonotype was seen a handful of times. The chain links TRBV12-3 or TRBV12-4 to TRBJ2-1; 8 nucleotides line up with TRBD1. The CDR3 is 15 amino acids. With 5 bases clipped from V and 5 bases from J, the junction kept 8 bases outside the gene matches. Here the CDR3 reads CASSLHSGGHNEQFF. The CDR3 bases are TGTGCCAGCAGTCTACACTCAGGGGGCCACAATGAGCAGTTCTTC.

This clonotype came up a few times. The J gene is TRBJ1-2, the V gene TRBV7-2; no clear D gene. Germline V gene sequence: CDR1 SGHTA, CDR2 FQGNSA. CDR3 size: 14 residues. V was clipped by 2 bases and J by 4 bases, with 11 bases between them. In nucleotides, the CDR3 is TGTGCCAGCAGCTTATCGGTCAGCTCCTATGGCTACACCTTC. Amino acids: CASSLSVSSYGYTF.

This clonotype was seen more than once but under ten times. This rearrangement joins TRBV5-1 to TRBJ1-2, with D unresolved. This CDR3 is built from 15 residues. Germline V gene sequence: CDR1 SGHRS, CDR2 YFSETQ. Between the trimmed V and J ends, which lost 1 base and 3 bases, there was a span of 13 bases. This CDR3 reads CASSLSPPSHYGYTF. The CDR3 DNA follows: TGCGCCAGCAGCTTGAGCCCTCCTTCGCACTATGGCTACACCTTC.

This clonotype was seen just once. The CDR3 nucleotides are TGTGCCACCAGCAGAGATTTCTCCGGGGAGCTGTTTTTT. It encodes CATSRDFSGELFF. The J gene is TRBJ2-2, the V gene TRBV15, with D uncertain. The CDR3 runs 13 residues. CDR1 is LNHNV, CDR2 YYDKDF, per germline (reference sequence). Trimming pared 0 bases from V and 6 bases from J, leaving 5 bases between.

The chain links TRBV13 to TRBJ1-2, with unresolved D. V was cut by 5 bases and J by 4 bases, with 20 bases left in between. Germline CDR1 is PRHDT and CDR2 is FYEKMQ (reference sequence). CDR3 length: 16 amino acids. CDR3 in amino acids: CASSQEVGRRGYGYTF. The CDR3 DNA reads TGTGCCAGCAGCCAGGAAGTAGGGAGACGGGGCTATGGCTACACCTTC.

This rearrangement joins TRBV18 to TRBJ2-1, with TRBD2 identical over 9 bases. In germline, CDR1 is KGHSH, CDR2 LQKENI. CDR3 length: 16 amino acids. V trimming: 4 bases; J trimming: 10 bases; junction bases outside the gene matches: 14. The CDR3 spells CASSLPSGISSYEQFF. The CDR3 DNA reads as TGTGCCAGCTCACTTCCTAGCGGGATCAGCTCCTACGAGCAGTTCTTC.